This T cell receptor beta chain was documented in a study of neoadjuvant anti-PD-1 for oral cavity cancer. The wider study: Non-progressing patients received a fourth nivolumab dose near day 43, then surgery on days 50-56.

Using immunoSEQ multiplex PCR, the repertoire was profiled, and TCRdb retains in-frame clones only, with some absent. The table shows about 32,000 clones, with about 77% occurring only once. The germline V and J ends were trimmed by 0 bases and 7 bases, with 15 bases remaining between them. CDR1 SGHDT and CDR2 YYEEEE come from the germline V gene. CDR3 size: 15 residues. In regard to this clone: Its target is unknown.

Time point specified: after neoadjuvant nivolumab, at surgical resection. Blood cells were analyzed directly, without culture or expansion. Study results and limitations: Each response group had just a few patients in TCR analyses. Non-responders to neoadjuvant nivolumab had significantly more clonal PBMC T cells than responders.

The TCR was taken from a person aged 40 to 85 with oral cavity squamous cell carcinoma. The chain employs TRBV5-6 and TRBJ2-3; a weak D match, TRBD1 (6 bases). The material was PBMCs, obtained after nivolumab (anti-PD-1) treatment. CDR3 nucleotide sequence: TGTGCCAGCAGCTTGGCTCCAGGGGAAGGAAATACGCAGTATTTT. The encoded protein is CASSLAPGEGNTQYF.